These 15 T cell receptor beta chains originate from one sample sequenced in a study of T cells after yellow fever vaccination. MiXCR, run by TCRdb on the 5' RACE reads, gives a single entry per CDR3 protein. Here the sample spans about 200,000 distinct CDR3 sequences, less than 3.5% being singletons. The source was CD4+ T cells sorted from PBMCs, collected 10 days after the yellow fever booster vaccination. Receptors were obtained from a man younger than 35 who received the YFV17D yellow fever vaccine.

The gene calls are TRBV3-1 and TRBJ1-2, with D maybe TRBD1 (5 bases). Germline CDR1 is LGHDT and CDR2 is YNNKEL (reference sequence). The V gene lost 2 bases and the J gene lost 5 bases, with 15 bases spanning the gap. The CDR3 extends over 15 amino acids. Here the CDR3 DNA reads TGTGCCAGCAGCCAACGCGGGGCCCTAGGGTATGGCTACACCTTC. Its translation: CASSQRGALGYGYTF.

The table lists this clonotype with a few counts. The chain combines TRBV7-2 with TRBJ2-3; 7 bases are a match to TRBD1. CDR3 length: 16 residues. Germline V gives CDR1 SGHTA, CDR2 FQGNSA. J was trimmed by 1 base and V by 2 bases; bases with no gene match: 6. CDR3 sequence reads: CASSLNDRVRTDTQYF. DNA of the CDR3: TGTGCCAGCAGCTTAAATGACAGGGTCCGCACAGATACGCAGTATTTT.

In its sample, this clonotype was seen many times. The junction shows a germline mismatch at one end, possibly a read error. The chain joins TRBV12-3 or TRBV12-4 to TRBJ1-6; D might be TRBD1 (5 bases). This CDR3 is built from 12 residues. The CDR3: CASRSNTGTWAF. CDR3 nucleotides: TGTGCCAGCAGGTCCAACACCGGGACGTGGGCCTTC.

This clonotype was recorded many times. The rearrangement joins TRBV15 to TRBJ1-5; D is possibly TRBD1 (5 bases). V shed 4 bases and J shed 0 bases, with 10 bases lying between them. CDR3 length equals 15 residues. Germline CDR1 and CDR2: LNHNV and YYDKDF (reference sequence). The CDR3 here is CATSTGEYSNQPQHF. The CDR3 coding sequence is TGTGCCACCAGCACGGGGGAGTATAGCAATCAGCCCCAGCATTTT.

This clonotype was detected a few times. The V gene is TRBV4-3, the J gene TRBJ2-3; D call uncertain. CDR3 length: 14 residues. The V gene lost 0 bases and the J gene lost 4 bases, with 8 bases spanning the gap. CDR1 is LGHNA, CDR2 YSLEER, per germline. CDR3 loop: CASSQEGGADTQYF. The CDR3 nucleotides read TGCGCCAGCAGCCAAGAAGGTGGTGCAGATACGCAGTATTTT.

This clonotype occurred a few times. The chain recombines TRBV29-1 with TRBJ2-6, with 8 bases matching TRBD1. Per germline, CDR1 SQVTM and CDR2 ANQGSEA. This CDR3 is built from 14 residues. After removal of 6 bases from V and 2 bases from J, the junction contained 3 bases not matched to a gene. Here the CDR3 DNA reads TGCAGCGTGGTACAGGGGGCTGGGGCCAACGTCCTGACTTTC. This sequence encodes CSVVQGAGANVLTF. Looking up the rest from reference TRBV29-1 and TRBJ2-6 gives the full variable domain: SAVISQKPSRDICQRGTSLTIQCQVDSQVTMMFWYRQQPGQSLTLIATANQGSEATYESGFVIDKFPISRPNLTFSTLTVSNMSPEDSSIYLCSVVQGAGANVLTFGAGSRLTVL.

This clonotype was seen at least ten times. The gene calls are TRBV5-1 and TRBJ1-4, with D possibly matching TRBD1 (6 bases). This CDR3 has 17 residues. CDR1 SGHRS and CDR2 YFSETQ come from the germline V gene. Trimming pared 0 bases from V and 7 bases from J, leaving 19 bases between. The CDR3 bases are TGCGCCAGCAGCTTGGTGATTGGGGGGGGCGCCGGTGAAAAACTGTTTTTT. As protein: CASSLVIGGGAGEKLFF.

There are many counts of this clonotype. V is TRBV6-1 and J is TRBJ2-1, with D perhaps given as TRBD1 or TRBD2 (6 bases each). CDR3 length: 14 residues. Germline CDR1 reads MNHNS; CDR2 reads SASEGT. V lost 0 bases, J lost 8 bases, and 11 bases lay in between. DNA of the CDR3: TGTGCCAGCAGTGAAGCAAGGGGGGCCTATGAGCAGTTCTTC. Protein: CASSEARGAYEQFF.

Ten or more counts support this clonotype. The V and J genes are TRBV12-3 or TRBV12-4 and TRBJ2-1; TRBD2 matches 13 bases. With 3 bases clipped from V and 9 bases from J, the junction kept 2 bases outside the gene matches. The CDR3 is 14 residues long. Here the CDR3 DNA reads TGTGCCAGCAGTTTGACTAGCGGGGGGCTTGAGCAGTTCTTC. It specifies CASSLTSGGLEQFF.

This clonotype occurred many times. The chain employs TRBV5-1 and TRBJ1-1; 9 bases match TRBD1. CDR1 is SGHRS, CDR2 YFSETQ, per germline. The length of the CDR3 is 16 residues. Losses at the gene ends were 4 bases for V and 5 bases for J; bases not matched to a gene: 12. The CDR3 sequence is CASSAPDRGSGTEAFF. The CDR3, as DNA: TGCGCCAGCAGCGCACCGGACAGGGGATCGGGGACTGAAGCTTTCTTT.

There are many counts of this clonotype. The CDR3 region is CASSRGLAAGNEQFF. The CDR3 bases are TGTGCCAGCAGCCGGGGACTAGCCGCGGGAAATGAGCAGTTCTTC. This rearrangement joins TRBV7-3 to TRBJ2-1; 9 positions match TRBD2. From germline, CDR1 is SGHTA and CDR2 FQGTGA. V shed 5 bases, J shed 7 bases, and the junction held 9 bases outside the gene matches. The CDR3 runs to 15 residues. The full variable domain, its missing parts supplied by reference TRBV7-3 and TRBJ2-1, is GAGVSQTPSNKVTEKGKYVELRCDPISGHTALYWYRQSLGQGPEFLIYFQGTGAADDSGLPNDRFFAVRPEGSVSTLKIQRTERGDSAVYLCASSRGLAAGNEQFFGPGTRLTVL.

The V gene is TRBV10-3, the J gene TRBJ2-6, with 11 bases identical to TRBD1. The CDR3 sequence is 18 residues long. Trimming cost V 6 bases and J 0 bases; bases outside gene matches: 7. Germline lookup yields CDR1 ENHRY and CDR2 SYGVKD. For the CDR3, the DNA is TGTGCCATCAGGGGGACAGGGGGTTCCGCCTCTGGGGCCAACGTCCTGACTTTC. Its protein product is CAIRGTGGSASGANVLTF.

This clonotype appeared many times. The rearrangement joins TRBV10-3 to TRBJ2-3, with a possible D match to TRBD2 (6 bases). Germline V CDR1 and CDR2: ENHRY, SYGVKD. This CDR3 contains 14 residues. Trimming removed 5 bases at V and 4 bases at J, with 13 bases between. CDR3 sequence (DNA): TGTGCCATCAGTACCGCGGGGCCGGCAGATACGCAGTATTTT. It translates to CAISTAGPADTQYF.

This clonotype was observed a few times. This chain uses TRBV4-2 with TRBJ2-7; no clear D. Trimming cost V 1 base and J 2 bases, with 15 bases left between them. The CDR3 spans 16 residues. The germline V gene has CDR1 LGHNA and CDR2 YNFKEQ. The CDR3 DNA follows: TGTGCCAGCAGCCAAGGGTATTCCGGCAGTCCCTACGAGCAGTACTTC. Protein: CASSQGYSGSPYEQYF.

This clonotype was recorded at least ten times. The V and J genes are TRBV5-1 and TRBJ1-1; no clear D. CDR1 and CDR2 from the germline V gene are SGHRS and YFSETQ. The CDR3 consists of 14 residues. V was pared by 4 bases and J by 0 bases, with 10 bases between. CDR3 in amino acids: CASSPAQVNTEAFF. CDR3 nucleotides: TGCGCCAGCAGCCCGGCCCAGGTGAACACTGAAGCTTTCTTT.